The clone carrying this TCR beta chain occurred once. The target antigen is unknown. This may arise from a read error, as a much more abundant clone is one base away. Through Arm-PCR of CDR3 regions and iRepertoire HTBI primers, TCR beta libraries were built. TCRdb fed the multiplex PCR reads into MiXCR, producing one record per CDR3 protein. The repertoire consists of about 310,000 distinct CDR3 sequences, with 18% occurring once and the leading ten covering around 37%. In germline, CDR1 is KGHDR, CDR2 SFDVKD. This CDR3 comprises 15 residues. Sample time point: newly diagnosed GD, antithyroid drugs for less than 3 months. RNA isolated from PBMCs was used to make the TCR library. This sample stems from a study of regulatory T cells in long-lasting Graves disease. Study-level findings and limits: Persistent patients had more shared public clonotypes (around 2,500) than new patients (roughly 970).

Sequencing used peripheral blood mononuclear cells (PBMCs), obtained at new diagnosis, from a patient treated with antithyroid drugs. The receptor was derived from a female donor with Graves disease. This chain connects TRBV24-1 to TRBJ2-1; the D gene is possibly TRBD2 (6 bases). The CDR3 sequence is CATSDLGSGYNGQFF. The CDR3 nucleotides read TGTGCCACCAGTGATTTGGGGAGCGGGTACAATGGGCAGTTCTTC.